This T cell receptor (beta chain) was observed in a study of blood T cells in healthy people across ages. CDR3 length: 13 amino acids. Germline CDR1 and CDR2: MNHEY and SMNVEV (reference sequence). V lost 10 bases, J lost 3 bases, and 6 bases stayed unmatched. Findings of the study overall: Among T cells, TCR beta diversity per million cells dropped roughly linearly as age rose.

As concerns this clonotype: Its antigen is not identified.

Together with a sample-barcoded 5' primer, a J-beta primer mix was included in a second PCR lasting roughly 6 to 12 cycles. TCRdb passed the 5' RACE reads through MiXCR, listing each CDR3 protein once. The sample has approximately 900,000 distinct CDR3 sequences, around 49% seen once; the top ten hold around 15%. Sequenced material: blood. The gene calls are TRBV27 and TRBJ2-1; 7 nucleotides align to TRBD2. The sequence was collected from a man under 40 in good health. The CDR3 spells CAIGGLGYNEQFF. The CDR3 DNA is TGTGCCATCGGAGGACTAGGCTACAATGAGCAGTTCTTC.